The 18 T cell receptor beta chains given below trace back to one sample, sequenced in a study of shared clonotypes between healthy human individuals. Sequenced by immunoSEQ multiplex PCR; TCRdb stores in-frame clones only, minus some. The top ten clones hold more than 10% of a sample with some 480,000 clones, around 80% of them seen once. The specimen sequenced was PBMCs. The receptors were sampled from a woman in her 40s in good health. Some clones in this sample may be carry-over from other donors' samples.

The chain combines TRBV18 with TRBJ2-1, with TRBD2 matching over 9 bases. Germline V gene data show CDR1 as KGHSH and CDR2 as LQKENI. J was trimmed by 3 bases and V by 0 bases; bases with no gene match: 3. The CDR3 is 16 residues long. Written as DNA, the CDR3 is TGTGCCAGCTCACCACCCAGGACTAGCGACTACAATGAGCAGTTCTTC. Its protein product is CASSPPRTSDYNEQFF.

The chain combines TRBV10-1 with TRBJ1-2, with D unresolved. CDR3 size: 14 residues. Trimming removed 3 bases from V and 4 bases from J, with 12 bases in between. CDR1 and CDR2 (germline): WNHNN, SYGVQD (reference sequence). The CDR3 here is CASSDARKTYGYTF. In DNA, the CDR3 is TGCGCCAGCAGTGATGCGAGAAAGACCTATGGCTACACCTTC.

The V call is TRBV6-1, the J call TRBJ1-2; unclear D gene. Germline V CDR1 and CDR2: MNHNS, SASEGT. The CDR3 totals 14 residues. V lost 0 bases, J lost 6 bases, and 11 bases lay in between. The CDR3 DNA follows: TGTGCCAGCAGTGAAGCGGTCACCTTTGATGGCTACACCTTC. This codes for CASSEAVTFDGYTF.

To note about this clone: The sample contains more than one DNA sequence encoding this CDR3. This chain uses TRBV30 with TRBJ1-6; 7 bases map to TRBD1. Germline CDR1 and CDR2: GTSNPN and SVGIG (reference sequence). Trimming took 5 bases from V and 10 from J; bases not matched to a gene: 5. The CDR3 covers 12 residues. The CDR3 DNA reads TGTGCCTGGGACAGGGAGGGATCACCCCTCCACTTT. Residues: CAWDREGSPLHF.

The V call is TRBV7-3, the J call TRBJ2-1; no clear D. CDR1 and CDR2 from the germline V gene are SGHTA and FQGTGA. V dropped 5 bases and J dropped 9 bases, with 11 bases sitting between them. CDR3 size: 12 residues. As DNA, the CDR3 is TGTGCCAGCAGCCCTCGAATAGGTGAGCAGTTCTTC. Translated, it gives CASSPRIGEQFF. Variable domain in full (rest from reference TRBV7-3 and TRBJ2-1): GAGVSQTPSNKVTEKGKYVELRCDPISGHTALYWYRQSLGQGPEFLIYFQGTGAADDSGLPNDRFFAVRPEGSVSTLKIQRTERGDSAVYLCASSPRIGEQFFGPGTRLTVL.

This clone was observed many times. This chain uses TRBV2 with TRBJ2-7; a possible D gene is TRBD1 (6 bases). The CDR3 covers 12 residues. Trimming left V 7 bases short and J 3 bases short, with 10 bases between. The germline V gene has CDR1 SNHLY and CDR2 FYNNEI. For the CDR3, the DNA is TGTGCCAGCACCCAGGGGAACTACGAGCAGTACTTC. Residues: CASTQGNYEQYF.

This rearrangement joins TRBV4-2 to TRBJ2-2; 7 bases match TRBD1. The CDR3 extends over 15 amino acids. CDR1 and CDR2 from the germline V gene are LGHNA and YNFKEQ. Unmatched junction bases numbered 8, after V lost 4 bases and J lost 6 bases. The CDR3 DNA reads TGTGCCAGCAGCCTTCTCCAGGGGGTGTCCGGGGAGCTGTTTTTT. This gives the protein CASSLLQGVSGELFF.

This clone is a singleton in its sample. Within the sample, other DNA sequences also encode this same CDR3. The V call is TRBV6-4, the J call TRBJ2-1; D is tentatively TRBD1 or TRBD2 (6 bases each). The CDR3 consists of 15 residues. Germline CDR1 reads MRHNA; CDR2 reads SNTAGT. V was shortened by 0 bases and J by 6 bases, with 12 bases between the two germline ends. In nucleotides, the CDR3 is TGTGCCAGCAGTGACTCGAGCGGAGGGGGCAATGAGCAGTTCTTC. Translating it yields CASSDSSGGGNEQFF.

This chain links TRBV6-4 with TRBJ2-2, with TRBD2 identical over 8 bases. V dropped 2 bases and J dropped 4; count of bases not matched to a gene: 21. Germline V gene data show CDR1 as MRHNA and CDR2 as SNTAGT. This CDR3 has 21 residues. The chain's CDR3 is CASSDPPGAAGEKECTGELFF. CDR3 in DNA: TGTGCCAGCAGTGACCCCCCCGGGGCAGCGGGAGAGAAGGAATGCACCGGGGAGCTGTTTTTT.

Written as DNA, the CDR3 is TGTGCCAGCAGCGATGACAGAAGCAATCAGCCCCAGCATTTT. This codes for CASSDDRSNQPQHF. V is TRBV7-9 and J is TRBJ1-5; D perhaps matches TRBD1 (5 bases). The germline gives CDR1 SEHNR, CDR2 FQNEAQ (reference sequence). CDR3 size: 14 residues. The V gene lost 5 bases and the J gene lost 1 base, with 9 bases spanning the gap. Drawing the rest from reference TRBV7-9 and TRBJ1-5, the complete variable domain is DTGVSQNPRHKITKRGQNVTFRCDPISEHNRLYWYRQTLGQGPEFLTYFQNEAQLEKSRLLSDRFSAERPKGSFSTLEIQRTEQGDSAMYLCASSDDRSNQPQHFGDGTRLSIL.

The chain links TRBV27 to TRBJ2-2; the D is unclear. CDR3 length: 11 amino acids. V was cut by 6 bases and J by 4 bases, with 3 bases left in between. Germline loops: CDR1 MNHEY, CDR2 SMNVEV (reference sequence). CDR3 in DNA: TGTGCCAGCAGGACCACCGGGGAGCTGTTTTTT. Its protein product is CASRTTGELFF.

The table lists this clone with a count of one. The CDR3 DNA follows: TGCAGTGCCCCCTGGGTGAATGAGCAGTTCTTC. Translating gives CSAPWVNEQFF. J is TRBJ2-1 and V is TRBV20-1; the D is unclear. This CDR3 has 11 residues. V shed 6 bases and J shed 7 bases, with 10 bases lying between them. CDR1 and CDR2 (germline): DFQATT, SNEGSKA (reference sequence).

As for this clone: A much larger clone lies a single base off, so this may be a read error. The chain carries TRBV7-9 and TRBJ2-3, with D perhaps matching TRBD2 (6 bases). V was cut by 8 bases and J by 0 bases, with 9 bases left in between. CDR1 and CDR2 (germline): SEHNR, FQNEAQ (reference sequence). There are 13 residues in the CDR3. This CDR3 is CASGGASTDTQYF. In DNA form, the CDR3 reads TGTGCCAGCGGCGGGGCTAGCACAGATACGCAGTATTTT.

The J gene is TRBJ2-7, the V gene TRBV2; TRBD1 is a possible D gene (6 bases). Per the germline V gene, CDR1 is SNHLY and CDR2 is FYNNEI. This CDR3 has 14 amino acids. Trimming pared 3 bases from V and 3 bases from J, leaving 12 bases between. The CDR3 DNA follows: TGTGCCAGCAGTGAGGCAGGGGAGTACTACGAGCAGTACTTC. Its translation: CASSEAGEYYEQYF. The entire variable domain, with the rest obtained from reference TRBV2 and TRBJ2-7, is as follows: EPEVTQTPSHQVTQMGQEVILRCVPISNHLYFYWYRQILGQKVEFLVSFYNNEISEKSEIFDDQFSVERPDGSNFTLKIRSTKLEDSAMYFCASSEAGEYYEQYFGPGTRLTVT.

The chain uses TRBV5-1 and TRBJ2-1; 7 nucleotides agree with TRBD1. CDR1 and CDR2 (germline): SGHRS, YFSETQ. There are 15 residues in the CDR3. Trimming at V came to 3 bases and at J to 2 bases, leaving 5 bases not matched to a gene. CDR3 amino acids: CASSSDRPPYNEQFF. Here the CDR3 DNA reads TGCGCCAGCAGCTCGGACAGGCCCCCCTACAATGAGCAGTTCTTC.

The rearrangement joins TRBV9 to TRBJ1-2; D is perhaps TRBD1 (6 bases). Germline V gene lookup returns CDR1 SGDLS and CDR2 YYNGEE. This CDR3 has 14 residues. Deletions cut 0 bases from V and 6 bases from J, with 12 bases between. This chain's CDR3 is CASSVDRGRHGYTF. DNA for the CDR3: TGTGCCAGCAGCGTAGATCGGGGGCGGCATGGCTACACCTTC.

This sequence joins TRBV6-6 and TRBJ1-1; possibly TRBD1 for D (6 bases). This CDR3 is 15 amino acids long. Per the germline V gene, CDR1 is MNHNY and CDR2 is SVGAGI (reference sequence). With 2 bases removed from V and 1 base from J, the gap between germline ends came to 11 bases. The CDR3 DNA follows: TGTGCCAGCAGTTACGAGGGGACACAGAACACTGAAGCTTTCTTT. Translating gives CASSYEGTQNTEAFF.

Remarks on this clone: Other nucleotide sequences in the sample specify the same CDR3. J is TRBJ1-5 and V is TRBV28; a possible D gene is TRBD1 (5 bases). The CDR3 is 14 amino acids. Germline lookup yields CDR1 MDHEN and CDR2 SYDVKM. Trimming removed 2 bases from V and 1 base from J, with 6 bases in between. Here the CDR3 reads CASSLGQSNQPQHF. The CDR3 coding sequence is TGTGCCAGCAGTTTAGGACAAAGCAATCAGCCCCAGCATTTT.